This T cell receptor beta chain came from a study of blood T cell repertoires in COVID-19. Study context: Whether acute or convalescent, the COVID-19 samples came from the United States, Italy and Spain. The analysed material was cDNA or gDNA that came from T cells, B-cell-depleted T cells, or PBMCs.

In the authors' methods: Reference gene primer amplification gave estimated nucleated cell counts. Sequenced by immunoSEQ multiplex PCR; TCRdb stores in-frame clones only, minus some. V and J calls and clone size are as listed in that table; D and trimming were resolved from the DNA. The sample gives about 130,000 clones, around four fifths of which show up once; approximately 8.7% is in the top ten. Specimen: peripheral blood. The source of this sequence is a man aged 40-49 years with active or convalescent COVID-19.

Here the CDR3 DNA reads TGTGCCAGCAGCCCACTAGCGGGGGCCGAGACTCAGTACTTC. Translation gives CASSPLAGAETQYF. The genes are TRBV7-9 and TRBJ2-4; 11 bases map to TRBD2. V lost 5 bases and J lost 12; bases outside the gene matches: 9. In germline, CDR1 is SEHNR, CDR2 FQNEAQ (reference sequence). This CDR3 contains 14 residues.